This T cell receptor (beta chain) was captured by sequencing in a study of shared clonotypes between healthy human individuals. The overall study: Participating donors consisted of a couple of women and a few men aged 18 to 49.

Measured with immunoSEQ multiplex PCR; TCRdb has only the in-frame clones, and not every one. The sample records 2,500,000 or so clones, 93% being singletons. The CDR3 runs 13 residues. Germline V gene data show CDR1 as SGHNT and CDR2 as YENEEA. V lost 1 base to trimming and J lost 7 bases, with 10 bases between them. Source material: naive CD4+ T cells from PBMCs. Subset denoted: CD45RA+ positively selected. This TCR was recovered from a man younger than 35 in good health. Some clones in this sample may be carry-over from other donors' samples. The chain carries TRBV11-3 and TRBJ1-1, with D unresolved. CDR3 sequence: CASSLATENEAFF. CDR3 coding DNA: TGTGCCAGCAGCTTAGCGACCGAGAATGAAGCTTTCTTT.